This T cell receptor (beta chain) emerged from a study of PD-1 blockade in mismatch repair-deficient tumors. Study-wide points: Tumor-resident clones, often undetectable pretreatment in blood, expanded then contracted after pembrolizumab.

The assay was immunoSEQ multiplex PCR, and TCRdb's table has in-frame clones only and misses some. The table shows about 22,000 clones, with about four fifths occurring only once. The J segment lost 3 bases and the V segment lost 5 bases, leaving 5 bases of the junction unmatched. The CDR3 consists of 15 residues. Germline V gene lookup returns CDR1 SGHTA and CDR2 FQGTGA. All patients were mismatch repair deficient, assessed by either PCR or immunohistochemistry. TCR sequencing covered a few patients who responded to pembrolizumab. This clone was recorded once. Its antigen is unidentified. The source material was peripheral blood, sampled 2 weeks after starting pembrolizumab. This receptor was identified in an adult with mismatch repair-deficient cancer. The rearrangement joins TRBV7-3 to TRBJ2-3, with TRBD2 matching 10 bases. DNA of the CDR3: TGTGCCAGCAGCCGTAGCGGGAGGTTAACAGATACGCAGTATTTT. As protein: CASSRSGRLTDTQYF.